A selection of T cell receptor beta chains follows, all from one sample in a study of blood T cell repertoires in COVID-19. Here immunoSEQ multiplex PCR was the method, and the copy in TCRdb shows in-frame clones only, minus some. This table holds tens of thousands of clones, roughly 84% found once. The specimen sequenced was peripheral blood. The origin of the receptors is a human donor in a cohort sampled during active COVID-19. The CDR3 runs from the conserved cysteine through the conserved F or W. D genes are given only for firm matches. The size field is filled for only some rows; it gives once, few, many or a size class.

J gene: TRBJ2-1
clone size: NA
D gene: TRBD2
V gene: TRBV6-6
CDR3 protein: CASSVQLAGVVNEQFF
CDR3 DNA: TGTGCCAGCAGCGTACAACTAGCGGGAGTAGTCAATGAGCAGTTCTTC

J gene: TRBJ1-1
clone size: once
D gene: NA
V gene: TRBV30
CDR3 protein: CAWSVKYGLPNTEAFF
CDR3 DNA: TGTGCCTGGAGTGTAAAATATGGGCTCCCGAACACTGAAGCTTTCTTT

J gene: TRBJ2-7
clone size: NA
D gene: TRBD1
V gene: TRBV2
CDR3 protein: CASMEGQGYYEQYF
CDR3 DNA: TGTGCCAGCATGGAAGGACAGGGCTACTACGAGCAGTACTTC

J gene: TRBJ2-7
clone size: once
D gene: TRBD1
V gene: TRBV4-2
CDR3 protein: CASSQDYGTATYEQYF
CDR3 DNA: TGTGCCAGCAGCCAAGATTACGGGACAGCAACCTACGAGCAGTACTTC

J gene: TRBJ1-3
clone size: NA
D gene: TRBD1
V gene: TRBV11-3
CDR3 protein: CASSTGQGNTIYF
CDR3 DNA: TGTGCCAGCAGCACCGGACAGGGGAACACCATATATTTT

J gene: TRBJ1-6
clone size: once
D gene: TRBD1
V gene: TRBV6-5
CDR3 protein: CASSRQGEGNSPLHF
CDR3 DNA: TGTGCCAGCAGTCGACAGGGAGAAGGGAATTCACCCCTCCACTTT

J gene: TRBJ2-1
clone size: NA
D gene: NA
V gene: TRBV20-1
CDR3 protein: CSASANDNEQFF
CDR3 DNA: TGCAGTGCTAGTGCCAATGACAATGAGCAGTTCTTC

J gene: TRBJ2-5
clone size: medium-sized
D gene: NA
V gene: TRBV27
CDR3 protein: CASSLTGALKTQYF
CDR3 DNA: TGTGCCAGCAGTTTAACGGGAGCTCTAAAGACCCAGTACTTC

J gene: TRBJ2-1
clone size: NA
D gene: NA
V gene: TRBV6-5
CDR3 protein: CASSYSTMDEQFF
CDR3 DNA: TGTGCCAGCAGTTACTCAACAATGGATGAGCAGTTCTTC

J gene: TRBJ2-7
clone size: NA
D gene: TRBD2
V gene: TRBV7-8
CDR3 protein: CASSFTSGLSYEQYF
CDR3 DNA: TGTGCCAGCAGCTTCACTAGCGGACTTTCCTACGAGCAGTACTTC

J gene: TRBJ2-1
clone size: NA
D gene: TRBD2
V gene: TRBV25-1
CDR3 protein: CASSKPGTSGSEQFF
CDR3 DNA: TGTGCCAGCAGTAAACCCGGGACTAGCGGGTCCGAGCAGTTCTTC

J gene: TRBJ2-1
clone size: few
D gene: TRBD2
V gene: TRBV24-1
CDR3 protein: CATSESRLAGGDEQFF
CDR3 DNA: TGTGCCACCAGTGAGTCACGACTAGCGGGAGGAGATGAGCAGTTCTTC

J gene: TRBJ2-7
clone size: few
D gene: NA
V gene: TRBV7-6
CDR3 protein: CASSLQVSSYEQYF
CDR3 DNA: TGTGCCAGCAGCTTACAGGTTAGCTCCTACGAGCAGTACTTC

J gene: TRBJ2-7
clone size: NA
D gene: NA
V gene: TRBV12-5
CDR3 protein: CASAPGLPSSYEQYF
CDR3 DNA: TGTGCTAGTGCTCCCGGACTGCCGAGCTCCTACGAGCAGTACTTC

J gene: TRBJ2-5
clone size: NA
D gene: NA
V gene: TRBV15
CDR3 protein: CATSRSQEYEETQYF
CDR3 DNA: TGTGCCACCAGCAGATCGCAGGAATACGAAGAGACCCAGTACTTC

J gene: TRBJ2-1
clone size: few
D gene: TRBD1
V gene: TRBV29-1
CDR3 protein: CSVDPGQGFHEQFF
CDR3 DNA: TGCAGCGTTGATCCGGGACAGGGGTTCCATGAGCAGTTCTTC

J gene: TRBJ2-1
clone size: once
D gene: NA
V gene: TRBV19
CDR3 protein: CASSKGPPSYNEQFF
CDR3 DNA: TGTGCCAGTAGTAAGGGGCCCCCCTCCTACAATGAGCAGTTCTTC

J gene: TRBJ2-3
clone size: NA
D gene: TRBD2
V gene: TRBV7-3
CDR3 protein: CASSLTAGGSGDTQYF
CDR3 DNA: TGTGCCAGCAGCTTAACAGCGGGAGGGTCTGGGGATACGCAGTATTTT

J gene: TRBJ2-2
clone size: NA
D gene: NA
V gene: TRBV7-9
CDR3 protein: CASSLQITGELFF
CDR3 DNA: TGTGCCAGCAGCTTACAAATCACCGGGGAGCTGTTTTTT

J gene: TRBJ2-7
clone size: NA
D gene: NA
V gene: TRBV30
CDR3 protein: CACSDSSYEQYF
CDR3 DNA: TGTGCCTGCTCGGACTCATCCTACGAGCAGTACTTC

J gene: TRBJ2-7
clone size: NA
D gene: TRBD1
V gene: TRBV5-4
CDR3 protein: CASSPGTETYEQYF
CDR3 DNA: TGTGCCAGCAGCCCCGGGACAGAAACCTACGAGCAGTACTTC

J gene: TRBJ2-7
clone size: once
D gene: NA
V gene: TRBV6-2/TRBV6-3
CDR3 protein: CASSYDRSYEQYF
CDR3 DNA: TGTGCCAGCAGTTACGACAGATCATACGAGCAGTACTTC

J gene: TRBJ2-1
clone size: NA
D gene: TRBD2
V gene: TRBV30
CDR3 protein: CAWSRGRLLNEQFF
CDR3 DNA: TGTGCCTGGAGTCGCGGGAGGCTTTTAAATGAGCAGTTCTTC

J gene: TRBJ2-3
clone size: NA
D gene: NA
V gene: TRBV7-9
CDR3 protein: CASSSTGDTQYF
CDR3 DNA: TGTGCCAGCAGCTCTACGGGGGATACGCAGTATTTT

J gene: TRBJ2-2
clone size: few
D gene: TRBD1
V gene: TRBV29-1
CDR3 protein: CSVRDRAGTGELFF
CDR3 DNA: TGCAGCGTTCGTGACAGGGCGGGCACCGGGGAGCTGTTTTTT

J gene: TRBJ2-5
clone size: NA
D gene: NA
V gene: TRBV19
CDR3 protein: CASSLRQNQETQYF
CDR3 DNA: TGTGCCAGTAGCCTCCGACAGAACCAAGAGACCCAGTACTTC

J gene: TRBJ1-2
clone size: NA
D gene: TRBD1
V gene: TRBV19
CDR3 protein: CASTPTGSPLYTF
CDR3 DNA: TGTGCCAGTACCCCGACAGGGTCACCCCTCTACACCTTC

J gene: TRBJ2-1
clone size: NA
D gene: NA
V gene: TRBV10-1
CDR3 protein: CASSESGRWGDEQFF
CDR3 DNA: TGCGCCAGCAGTGAGTCGGGTCGTTGGGGCGATGAGCAGTTCTTC

J gene: TRBJ2-3
clone size: NA
D gene: TRBD2
V gene: TRBV6-6
CDR3 protein: CASSRSGTSGRGSTDTQYF
CDR3 DNA: TGTGCCAGCAGTCGTTCCGGGACTAGCGGGAGAGGGTCGACAGATACGCAGTATTTT

J gene: TRBJ1-6
clone size: once
D gene: NA
V gene: TRBV7-3
CDR3 protein: CASSLLGANSPLHF
CDR3 DNA: TGTGCCAGCAGCTTACTAGGGGCTAATTCACCCCTCCACTTT

J gene: TRBJ2-5
clone size: NA
D gene: TRBD2
V gene: TRBV25-1
CDR3 protein: CASADGLAGETQYF
CDR3 DNA: TGTGCCAGCGCAGATGGACTAGCGGGAGAGACCCAGTACTTC

J gene: TRBJ2-5
clone size: NA
D gene: TRBD2
V gene: TRBV5-8
CDR3 protein: CASSPLLAGMETQYF
CDR3 DNA: TGTGCCAGCAGCCCGCTCCTAGCGGGAATGGAGACCCAGTACTTC

J gene: TRBJ1-3
clone size: NA
D gene: NA
V gene: TRBV12-3/TRBV12-4
CDR3 protein: CASSLGGGNTIYF
CDR3 DNA: TGTGCCAGCAGTTTAGGGGGCGGAAACACCATATATTTT

J gene: TRBJ2-3
clone size: once
D gene: TRBD2
V gene: TRBV12-5
CDR3 protein: CASGPGLAGTDTQYF
CDR3 DNA: TGTGCTAGTGGCCCCGGACTAGCGGGCACAGATACGCAGTATTTT

J gene: TRBJ2-7
clone size: NA
D gene: TRBD2
V gene: TRBV30
CDR3 protein: CAWTRGGPNEQYF
CDR3 DNA: TGTGCCTGGACGCGCGGGGGACCTAACGAGCAGTACTTC

J gene: TRBJ1-1
clone size: few
D gene: TRBD1
V gene: TRBV18
CDR3 protein: CASSPGTVPNTEAFF
CDR3 DNA: TGTGCCAGCTCACCTGGGACAGTTCCTAACACTGAAGCTTTCTTT

J gene: TRBJ1-5
clone size: few
D gene: TRBD1
V gene: TRBV7-8
CDR3 protein: CASSPTGQGGYQPQHF
CDR3 DNA: TGTGCCAGCAGCCCTACCGGACAGGGCGGGTATCAGCCCCAGCATTTT

J gene: TRBJ2-5
clone size: NA
D gene: TRBD2
V gene: TRBV3-1/TRBV3-2
CDR3 protein: CASSQGAGGPKTQYF
CDR3 DNA: TGTGCCAGCAGCCAAGGGGCGGGAGGGCCGAAGACCCAGTACTTC

J gene: TRBJ2-7
clone size: NA
D gene: NA
V gene: TRBV9
CDR3 protein: CASSVDGGTYEQYF
CDR3 DNA: TGTGCCAGCAGCGTAGATGGCGGAACCTACGAGCAGTACTTC

J gene: TRBJ2-3
clone size: NA
D gene: NA
V gene: TRBV6-5
CDR3 protein: CASLRSLTDTQYF
CDR3 DNA: TGTGCCAGCCTCCGGTCGCTCACAGATACGCAGTATTTT

J gene: TRBJ1-1
clone size: NA
D gene: NA
V gene: TRBV3-1/TRBV3-2
CDR3 protein: CASSQDDSTEAFF
CDR3 DNA: TGTGCCAGCAGCCAAGATGACAGCACTGAAGCTTTCTTT

J gene: TRBJ1-2
clone size: NA
D gene: TRBD1
V gene: TRBV5-1
CDR3 protein: CASSETGTYGYTF
CDR3 DNA: TGCGCCAGCTCGGAGACAGGGACTTATGGCTACACCTTC

J gene: TRBJ1-2
clone size: NA
D gene: NA
V gene: TRBV7-2
CDR3 protein: CASSPPEVYGYTF
CDR3 DNA: TGTGCCAGCAGTCCTCCTGAGGTCTATGGCTACACCTTC